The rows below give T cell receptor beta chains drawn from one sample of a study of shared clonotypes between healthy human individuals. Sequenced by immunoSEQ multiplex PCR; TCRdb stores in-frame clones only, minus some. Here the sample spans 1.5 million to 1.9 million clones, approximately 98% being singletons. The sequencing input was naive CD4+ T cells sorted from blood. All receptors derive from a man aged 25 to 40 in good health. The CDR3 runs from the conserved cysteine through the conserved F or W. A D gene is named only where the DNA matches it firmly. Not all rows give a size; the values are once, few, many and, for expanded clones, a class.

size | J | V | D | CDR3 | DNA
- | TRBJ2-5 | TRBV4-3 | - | CASSQVLGQEAQYF | TGCGCCAGCAGCCAAGTCCTGGGGCAAGAAGCCCAGTACTTC
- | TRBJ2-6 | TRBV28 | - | CASSLGPGSSGANVLTF | TGTGCCAGCAGTCTGGGTCCCGGAAGCTCTGGGGCCAACGTCCTGACTTTC
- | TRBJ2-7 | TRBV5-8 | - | CASSPTHSYEQYF | TGTGCCAGCAGCCCGACCCATTCCTACGAGCAGTACTTC
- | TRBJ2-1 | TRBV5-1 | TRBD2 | CASSFPGTSGSSAHEQFF | TGCGCCAGCAGCTTCCCTGGGACTAGCGGGAGTTCGGCCCATGAGCAGTTCTTC
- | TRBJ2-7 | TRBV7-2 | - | CASSMAHGAYEQYF | TGTGCCAGCAGCATGGCCCATGGGGCCTACGAGCAGTACTTC
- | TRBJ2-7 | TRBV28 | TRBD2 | CASSLTSGRDYEQYF | TGTGCCAGCAGCCTGACTAGCGGGAGAGACTACGAGCAGTACTTC
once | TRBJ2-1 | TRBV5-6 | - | CASSLVRNAYNEQFF | TGTGCCAGCAGCTTGGTGCGGAACGCGTACAATGAGCAGTTCTTC
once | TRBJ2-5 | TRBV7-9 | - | CATQETQYF | TGTGCCACACAAGAGACCCAGTACTTC
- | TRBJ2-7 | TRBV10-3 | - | CAIRRDGSYEQYF | TGTGCCATCCGGCGGGACGGCTCCTACGAGCAGTACTTC
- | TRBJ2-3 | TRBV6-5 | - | CASSTPGANTQYF | TGTGCCAGCAGTACCCCAGGGGCGAATACGCAGTATTTT
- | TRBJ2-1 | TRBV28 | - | CASSFFNEQFF | TGTGCCAGCAGTTTCTTCAATGAGCAGTTCTTC
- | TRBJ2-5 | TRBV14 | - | CASSLLQGGKTQYF | TGTGCCAGCAGCCTACTCCAGGGTGGAAAGACCCAGTACTTC
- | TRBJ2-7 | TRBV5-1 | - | CASSLWGDEPYEQYF | TGCGCCAGCAGCTTGTGGGGGGATGAACCCTACGAGCAGTACTTC
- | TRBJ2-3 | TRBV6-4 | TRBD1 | CASSADRATDTQYF | TGTGCCAGCAGTGCGGACAGGGCCACAGATACGCAGTATTTT
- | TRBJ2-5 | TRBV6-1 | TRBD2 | CASTKGLAGDETQYF | TGTGCCAGCACCAAGGGGCTAGCGGGAGACGAGACCCAGTACTTC
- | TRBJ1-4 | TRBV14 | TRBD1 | CASRDRVDEKLFF | TGTGCCAGTAGGGACAGGGTCGATGAAAAACTGTTTTTT
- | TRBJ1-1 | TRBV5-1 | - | CASSLDRVEAFF | TGCGCCAGCAGCCTAGACCGGGTCGAAGCTTTCTTT
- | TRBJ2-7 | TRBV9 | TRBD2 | CASSARPAGGPGYEQYF | TGTGCCAGCAGCGCCCGGCCAGCGGGAGGGCCAGGCTACGAGCAGTACTTC
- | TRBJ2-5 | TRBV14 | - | CASSQVSSGWKTQYF | TGTGCCAGCAGCCAAGTGTCCAGTGGTTGGAAGACCCAGTACTTC
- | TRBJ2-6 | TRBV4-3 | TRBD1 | CASSQDLPRGTGSGANVLTF | TGCGCCAGCAGCCAAGATCTCCCTCGTGGGACAGGGTCTGGGGCCAACGTCCTGACTTTC
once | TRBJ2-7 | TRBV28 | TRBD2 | CASRFSGTDEQYF | TGTGCCAGCCGATTTAGCGGGACGGATGAGCAGTACTTC
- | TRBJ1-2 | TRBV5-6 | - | CASSPRDNYGYTF | TGTGCCAGCAGCCCCAGGGACAACTATGGCTACACCTTC
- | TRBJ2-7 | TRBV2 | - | CASMQGGNEQYF | TGTGCCAGCATGCAGGGGGGCAACGAGCAGTACTTC
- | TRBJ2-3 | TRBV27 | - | CASSLRASTDTQYF | TGTGCCAGCAGTTTAAGGGCTAGCACAGATACGCAGTATTTT
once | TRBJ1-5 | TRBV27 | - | CASSFRGGDQPQHF | TGTGCCAGCAGTTTTCGGGGAGGGGATCAGCCCCAGCATTTT
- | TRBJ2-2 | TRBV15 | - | CATSRADTGELFF | TGTGCCACCAGCAGAGCTGACACCGGGGAGCTGTTTTTT
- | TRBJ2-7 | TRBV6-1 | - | CAIRDTGTYEQYF | TGTGCCATCCGGGACACGGGAACCTACGAGCAGTACTTC
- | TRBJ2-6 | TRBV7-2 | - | CASSLMKSGANVLTF | TGTGCCAGCAGCTTAATGAAGTCCGGGGCCAACGTCCTGACTTTC
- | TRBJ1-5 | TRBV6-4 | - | CASSVDRNQPQHF | TGTGCCAGCAGTGTAGACCGAAATCAGCCCCAGCATTTT
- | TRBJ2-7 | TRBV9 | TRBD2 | CASSPGTSGTYEQYF | TGTGCCAGCAGCCCCGGGACTAGCGGGACCTACGAGCAGTACTTC
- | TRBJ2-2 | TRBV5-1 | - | CASSPWGGELFF | TGCGCCAGCAGCCCCTGGGGCGGGGAGCTGTTTTTT
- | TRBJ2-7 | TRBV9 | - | CASSVGGATYEQYF | TGTGCCAGCAGCGTAGGGGGGGCGACATACGAGCAGTACTTC
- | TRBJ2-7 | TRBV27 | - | CASSRPGPPMEQYF | TGTGCCAGCAGTAGACCGGGACCTCCCATGGAGCAGTACTTC
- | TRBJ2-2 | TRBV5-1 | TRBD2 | CASRQRESTGELFF | TGCGCCAGCAGACAGCGGGAGTCCACCGGGGAGCTGTTTTTT
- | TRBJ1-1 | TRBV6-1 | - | CASILRGKPEAFF | TGTGCCAGCATACTCAGAGGAAAACCTGAAGCTTTCTTT